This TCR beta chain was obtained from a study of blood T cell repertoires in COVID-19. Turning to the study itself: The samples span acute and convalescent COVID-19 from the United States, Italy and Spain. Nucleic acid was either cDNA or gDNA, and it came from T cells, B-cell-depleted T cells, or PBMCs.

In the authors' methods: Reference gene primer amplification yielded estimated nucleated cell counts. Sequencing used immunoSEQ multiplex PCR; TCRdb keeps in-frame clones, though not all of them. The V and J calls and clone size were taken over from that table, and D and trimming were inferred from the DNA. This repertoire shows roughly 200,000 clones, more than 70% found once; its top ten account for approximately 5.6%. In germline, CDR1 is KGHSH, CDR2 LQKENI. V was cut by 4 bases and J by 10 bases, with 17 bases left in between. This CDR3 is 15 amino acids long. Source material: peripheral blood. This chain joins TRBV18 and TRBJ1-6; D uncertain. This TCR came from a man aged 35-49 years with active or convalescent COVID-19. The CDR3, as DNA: TGTGCCAGCTCACGGGAGACGGGTAGAGGCTCACCCCTCCACTTT. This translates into CASSRETGRGSPLHF.